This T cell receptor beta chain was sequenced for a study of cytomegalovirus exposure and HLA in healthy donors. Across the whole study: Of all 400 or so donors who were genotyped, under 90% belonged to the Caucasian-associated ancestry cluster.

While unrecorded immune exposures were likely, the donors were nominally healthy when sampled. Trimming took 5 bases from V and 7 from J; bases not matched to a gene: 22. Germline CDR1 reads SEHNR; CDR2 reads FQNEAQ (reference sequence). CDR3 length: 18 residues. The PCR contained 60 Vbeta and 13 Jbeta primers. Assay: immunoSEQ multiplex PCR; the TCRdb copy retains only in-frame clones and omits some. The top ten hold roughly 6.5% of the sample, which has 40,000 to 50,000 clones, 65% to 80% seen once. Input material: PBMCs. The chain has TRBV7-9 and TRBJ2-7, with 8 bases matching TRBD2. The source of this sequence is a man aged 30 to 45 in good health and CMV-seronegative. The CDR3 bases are TGTGCCAGCAGCGACCCAACTGTTCCAACTAGCGGAAGGGGTGAGCAGTACTTC. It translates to CASSDPTVPTSGRGEQYF.